The clone carrying this TCR beta chain was detected only a few times. The CDR3 covers 16 residues. V gave up 0 bases and J gave up 0 bases, with 6 bases separating them. Germline V gives CDR1 MNHEY, CDR2 SMNVEV (reference sequence). The sample comes from a study of cytomegalovirus exposure and HLA in healthy donors. PCR used 60 Vbeta primers and 13 Jbeta primers. Clones were sequenced by immunoSEQ multiplex PCR, and TCRdb holds only the in-frame ones, with some missing. The table shows approximately 220,000 clones, with around 85% occurring only once. The sequenced sample was PBMCs. The receptor's source is a girl aged 2 to 9 in good health and CMV-seronegative. The chain joins TRBV27 to TRBJ1-6; no clear D. The CDR3 protein is CASSLSAVSYNSPLHF. In DNA, the CDR3 is TGTGCCAGCAGTTTATCGGCGGTCTCCTATAATTCACCCCTCCACTTT.